This TCR beta chain was documented in a study of blood T cell repertoires in COVID-19. Across the study: Acute and convalescent COVID-19 specimens originated in the United States, Italy and Spain. Nucleic acid was either cDNA or gDNA, and it came from T cells, B-cell-depleted T cells, or PBMCs.

The CDR3 is made up of 15 amino acids. Trimming removed 4 bases from V and 1 base from J; junction bases left unmatched: 7. The germline CDR1 and CDR2 sequences are MGHRA and YSYEKL. Original analysis: Reference gene primers were amplified, and this amplification served to estimate nucleated cell counts. The assay was immunoSEQ multiplex PCR, and TCRdb's table has in-frame clones only and misses some. V, J and clone size are taken as reported in that table, and D and trimming were inferred from the DNA itself. There are 110,000 to 150,000 clones in the sample; around four fifths occur only once, and roughly 3.9% lies in the top ten.

This sequence was found in an elderly woman with acute or convalescent COVID-19. This chain links TRBV4-1 with TRBJ2-7, with 7 bases matching TRBD1. The sample was peripheral blood. The CDR3 DNA reads as TGCGCCAGCAGCCCGGGACAGTCCACTTCCTACGAGCAGTACTTC. Translating gives CASSPGQSTSYEQYF.